A selection of T cell receptor beta chains follows, all from one sample in a study of T cell changes during pregnancy in multiple sclerosis. Here immunoSEQ multiplex PCR was the method, and the copy in TCRdb shows in-frame clones only, minus some. Among tens of thousands of clones, 75% to 90% were seen once, and the ten largest hold roughly 1.3%. Specimen: CD4+ T cells from peripheral blood mononuclear cells, collected in the first trimester of pregnancy. Receptors originate from a female donor with multiple sclerosis, enrolled in a pregnancy study. Each CDR3 is given with its conserved first and last residue. A D gene is named only where the DNA matches it firmly. Not all rows give a size; the values are once, few, many and, for expanded clones, a class.

DNA: TGTGCCAGCAGCCTTTCGGGCGGGGAGCTGTTTTTT
CDR3: CASSLSGGELFF
size: .
D: .
V: TRBV9
J: TRBJ2-2

DNA: TGTGCCAGCAGTTACTTAACGGGTAGTGAGCAGTTCTTC
CDR3: CASSYLTGSEQFF
size: .
D: .
V: TRBV6-6
J: TRBJ2-1

DNA: TGCGCCAGCAGGGGGACAGGGGAACAGCCCCAGCATTTT
CDR3: CASRGTGEQPQHF
size: .
D: TRBD1
V: TRBV4-1
J: TRBJ1-5

DNA: TGCGCCAGCAGCTCGGGCTGGGGGGAACAAGAGACCCAGTACTTC
CDR3: CASSSGWGEQETQYF
size: few
D: .
V: TRBV5-1
J: TRBJ2-5

DNA: TGTGCCTGGAGGGACAGCCTGAACACTGAAGCTTTCTTT
CDR3: CAWRDSLNTEAFF
size: .
D: .
V: TRBV30
J: TRBJ1-1

DNA: TGTGCCAGCAGCTCCTACTTCAATCAGCCCCAGCATTTT
CDR3: CASSSYFNQPQHF
size: few
D: .
V: TRBV5-6
J: TRBJ1-5

DNA: TGCGCCAGCAGCTTGGACAGGGGAAACACTGAAGCTTTCTTT
CDR3: CASSLDRGNTEAFF
size: .
D: TRBD1
V: TRBV5-1
J: TRBJ1-1

DNA: TGTGCCAGCAGCCGGGGGGCGGGAGGGACCTCCAATGAGCAGTTCTTC
CDR3: CASSRGAGGTSNEQFF
size: .
D: TRBD2
V: TRBV5-4
J: TRBJ2-1

DNA: TGTGCCAGCCGAGGACAGACCACAGATACGCAGTATTTT
CDR3: CASRGQTTDTQYF
size: .
D: .
V: TRBV18
J: TRBJ2-3

DNA: TGTGCCAGCTCACCACGGCAAGAGAGCGGGGGGAGGGAGCAGTACTTC
CDR3: CASSPRQESGGREQYF
size: .
D: TRBD2
V: TRBV18
J: TRBJ2-7

DNA: TGTGCCTGGAGTCAGGGGGGAGAGACCCAGTACTTC
CDR3: CAWSQGGETQYF
size: .
D: .
V: TRBV30
J: TRBJ2-5